This is a list of T cell receptor beta chains from one sample in a study of early T cells in non-severe SARS-CoV-2 infection. TCRdb itself ran the 5' RACE reads through MiXCR, one entry per CDR3 protein. The sample contains around 55,000 distinct CDR3 sequences, about 6.4% of which appear only once. The sequences come from whole blood, collected at baseline. The origin of the receptors is an adult who was a healthcare worker with PCR-confirmed SARS-CoV-2 infection or an uninfected control (not recorded which). Each CDR3 is given with its conserved first and last residue. The order of the fields is V gene, clone size, J gene, D gene, CDR3 protein, CDR3 DNA. D genes are given only for firm matches. Clone sizes are given selectively: once, few, many, or a class where the clone is expanded.

TRBV12-3/TRBV12-4	many	TRBJ2-7	.	CASSDSFREQYF	TGTGCCAGCAGTGACAGCTTTCGGGAGCAGTACTTC
TRBV30	many	TRBJ2-7	TRBD2	CAWSFSGTYEQYF	TGTGCCTGGAGTTTTAGCGGGACCTACGAGCAGTACTTC
TRBV20-1	.	TRBJ1-2	.	CSARKTDPWYGYTF	TGCAGTGCTAGGAAGACAGATCCTTGGTATGGCTACACCTTC
TRBV5-4	many	TRBJ1-1	.	CASSFGQQGAEAFF	TGTGCCAGCAGCTTTGGTCAGCAGGGCGCTGAAGCTTTCTTT
TRBV6-2/TRBV6-3	many	TRBJ2-7	.	CASSYSVYRDLTYEQYF	TGTGCCAGCAGTTACTCCGTCTACCGGGACCTTACCTACGAGCAGTACTTC
TRBV2	few	TRBJ2-3	.	CASKGPLLAPPDTQYF	TGTGCCAGCAAGGGGCCCCTTTTAGCCCCTCCAGATACGCAGTATTTT
TRBV7-3	many	TRBJ2-3	.	CASSPSADTQYF	TGTGCCAGCAGCCCGAGCGCAGATACGCAGTATTTT
TRBV28	.	TRBJ1-6	.	CASSSPSRSVSYNSPLHF	TGTGCCAGCAGTTCCCCGAGCAGAAGCGTCTCCTATAATTCACCCCTCCACTTT
TRBV12-3/TRBV12-4	many	TRBJ1-6	TRBD1	CASSGGQGYNSPLHF	TGTGCCAGCAGTGGGGGACAGGGGTATAATTCACCCCTCCACTTT
TRBV2	few	TRBJ1-2	.	CASSLSPGGYTF	TGTGCCAGCAGTCTTTCGCCGGGAGGCTACACCTTC
TRBV25-1	many	TRBJ2-3	.	CASSERADWYTDTQYF	TGTGCCAGCAGCGAAAGGGCGGACTGGTACACAGATACGCAGTATTTT
TRBV11-3	many	TRBJ2-7	.	CASSVGTVSSYEQYF	TGTGCCAGCAGCGTCGGGACCGTTAGCTCCTACGAGCAGTACTTC
TRBV20-1	few	TRBJ1-6	TRBD1	CSATPGTVHSPLHF	TGCAGTGCAACCCCCGGGACAGTCCATTCACCCCTCCACTTT
TRBV27	.	TRBJ1-2	TRBD1	CASRRTGGVTYGYTF	TGTGCCAGCAGGCGGACAGGGGGCGTCACCTATGGCTACACCTTC
TRBV7-6	.	TRBJ1-1	.	CASSLGALNTEAFF	TGTGCCAGCAGCTTAGGAGCCTTGAACACTGAAGCTTTCTTT
TRBV12-3/TRBV12-4	many	TRBJ2-2	TRBD1	CASSDRGHGGELFF	TGTGCCAGCAGCGACAGGGGGCACGGCGGGGAGCTGTTTTTT
TRBV11-2	many	TRBJ2-7	.	CASSFHTTYEQYF	TGTGCCAGCAGCTTCCACACGACCTACGAGCAGTACTTC
TRBV30	.	TRBJ2-7	TRBD2	CAWSDPRGAYSYEQYF	TGTGCCTGGAGTGATCCGCGGGGGGCCTACTCCTACGAGCAGTACTTC
TRBV20-1	few	TRBJ2-1	TRBD1	CSARDPRTGGHNEQFF	TGCAGTGCTAGAGATCCCCGGACAGGGGGCCACAATGAGCAGTTCTTC
TRBV30	few	TRBJ2-6	.	CAWAVGSGANVLTF	TGTGCCTGGGCCGTGGGCTCTGGGGCCAACGTCCTGACTTTC
TRBV27	many	TRBJ1-6	.	CASSPRGTSGLNSPLHF	TGTGCCAGCAGTCCCCGCGGGACCTCAGGCCTTAATTCACCCCTCCACTTT
TRBV6-5	few	TRBJ2-2	TRBD1	CASKQTGLYTGELFF	TGTGCCAGCAAACAGACAGGGCTGTACACCGGGGAGCTGTTTTTT
TRBV28	many	TRBJ1-5	TRBD1	CASSPLTGQGGEPQHF	TGTGCCAGCAGTCCCTTAACCGGACAGGGGGGAGAGCCCCAGCATTTT
TRBV20-1	few	TRBJ2-3	.	CSAIGFVTGDTQYF	TGCAGTGCTATCGGGTTCGTGACGGGAGATACGCAGTATTTT
TRBV9	many	TRBJ1-1	.	CASSLLGRGNTEAFF	TGTGCCAGCAGCCTTCTCGGAAGAGGAAACACTGAAGCTTTCTTT
TRBV15	.	TRBJ1-4	.	CATSRDVLSNEKLFF	TGTGCCACCAGCAGAGATGTACTCAGTAATGAAAAACTGTTTTTT